Presented here are 25 T cell receptor beta chains from one specimen sequenced in a study of T cells in women clearing cervical HPV infection. Clones were read by immunoSEQ multiplex PCR, and TCRdb kept only the in-frame ones, dropping some. In all, the sample yields about 19,000 clones. Sample: blood buffy coat. The receptor set was obtained from a woman aged 18-69 years with a cervical HPV16 infection that either progressed to CIN3+ or cleared (not recorded which).

This CDR3 is CASSFSRGRENEQFF. The CDR3 DNA, read in part, is TGTGCCAGCAGCTTTTCGAGGGGCAGGGAGAATGAG. The chain carries TRBV7-9 and TRBJ2-1; D is tentatively TRBD1 or TRBD2 (5 bases each). The read terminates 3 residues ahead of where the CDR3 ends, so the germline J gene completes it. Trimming shortened V by 3 bases and J by 7 bases, and 16 bases separated the two germline ends. The germline V gene has CDR1 SEHNR and CDR2 FQNEAQ (reference sequence). The CDR3 is 15 amino acids.

A note on this clone: The read ends 3 residues before the CDR3 terminus; that terminus is restored from the germline J gene. This rearrangement joins TRBV7-3 to TRBJ2-2; 9 bases align to TRBD1. Germline CDR1 is SGHTA and CDR2 is FQGTGA. The CDR3 sequence is 14 residues long. Partial CDR3 DNA: TGTGCCAGCAGCCAGACAGGGGGGGATGAAAAG. Residues: CASSQTGGDEK. The entire CDR3 protein reads CASSQTGGDEKLFF.

As for this clone: The read is 3 residues too short to cover the CDR3 end, so that end is filled in from the germline J gene. The chain uses TRBV5-1 and TRBJ1-5, with D maybe TRBD1 (5 bases). Germline V CDR1 and CDR2: SGHRS, YFSETQ. With 1 base removed from V and 1 base from J, the gap between germline ends came to 9 bases. The CDR3 length is 15 residues. Partial CDR3 DNA: TGCGCCAGCAGCTTGAGGGGAGGCAGCAATCAGCCC. Protein: CASSLRGGSNQP. The entire CDR3 sequence reads CASSLRGGSNQPQHF.

Remarks on this clone: The read ends 3 residues before the CDR3 terminus; that terminus is restored from the germline J gene. V and J are TRBV7-8 and TRBJ2-7; a possible D gene is TRBD1 (6 bases). From germline, CDR1 is SGHVS and CDR2 FQNEAQ. The CDR3 sequence is 17 residues long. V lost 0 bases to trimming and J lost 2 bases, with 17 bases between them. The CDR3 region is CASSLARQASLPYEQYF. The DNA read from the CDR3 is TGTGCCAGCAGCTTAGCTCGACAGGCTTCGCTTCCCTACGAG.

CDR3 protein: CASSFGQPWETQYF. The CDR3 bases that were read are TGTGCCAGCAGCTTTGGGCAGCCCTGGGAGACC. The chain couples TRBV7-2 to TRBJ2-5; D is unresolved. The read finishes 3 residues shy of the CDR3 end, and the germline J gene is used to complete it. Germline V gene sequence: CDR1 SGHTA, CDR2 FQGNSA. Trimming removed 3 bases from V and 5 bases from J, with 13 bases in between. The CDR3 contains 14 residues.

As regards this clone: The DNA ends 3 residues before the CDR3 does, and the rest of the CDR3 is filled in from the germline J gene. The J gene is TRBJ2-5, the V gene TRBV4-2; 9 bases agree with TRBD2. This CDR3 spans 17 amino acids. In germline, CDR1 is LGHNA, CDR2 YNFKEQ. Germline trimming cut 1 base from V and 1 base from J; bases unmatched to any gene: 7. CDR3 bases read: TGTGCCAGCAGCCAAGTGTCTAGCGGGGCCCCCCAAGAGACC. It encodes CASSQVSSGAPQET. Given in full, the CDR3 is CASSQVSSGAPQETQYF.

To note about this clone: The read finishes 3 residues shy of the CDR3 end, and the germline J gene is used to complete it. The V and J genes are TRBV2 and TRBJ1-2, with a possible D match to TRBD1 (6 bases). The CDR3 is 16 amino acids. V was pared by 6 bases and J by 0 bases, with 17 bases between. Per the germline V gene, CDR1 is SNHLY and CDR2 is FYNNEI. CDR3 DNA, as far as it was read: TGTGCCAGCAGCGCAACAGGGTCCGGAGCTAACTATGGC. Amino acid sequence: CASSATGSGANYG. The CDR3 reads in full as CASSATGSGANYGYTF.

Concerning this clone: The CDR3 is cut off 3 residues early in the read; its end comes from the germline J gene. The V and J genes are TRBV5-1 and TRBJ2-5; 9 bases fit TRBD2. V gave up 1 base and J gave up 2 bases; unmatched junction bases: 6. Germline CDR1 is SGHRS and CDR2 is YFSETQ. The CDR3 extends over 16 amino acids. CDR3 in amino acids: CASSLWAGGRQETQYF. The CDR3 DNA, read in part, is TGCGCCAGCAGCTTGTGGGCGGGGGGGCGACAAGAGACC.

On this clone itself: The CDR3 end falls 3 residues outside the read, so it is completed with the germline J gene. The gene calls are TRBV29-1 and TRBJ2-3; D uncertain. Germline V CDR1 and CDR2: SQVTM, ANQGSEA. The CDR3 totals 11 residues. Here the CDR3 reads CSVGVQETQYF. Incomplete CDR3 DNA: TGCAGCGTTGGCGTCCAAGAGACG.

On this clone: At one boundary the junction diverges from the germline segment, which might be a read error. Read coverage stops 3 residues before the CDR3 terminus; the germline J gene supplies the remainder. Additional DNA sequences in this sample encode the identical CDR3. The chain links TRBV30 to TRBJ1-3; a weak D match, TRBD1 (5 bases). The CDR3 sequence is 11 residues long. From germline, CDR1 is GTSNPN and CDR2 SVGIG (reference sequence). CDR3 amino acids: CAFKRGNTIYF. The sequenced CDR3 bases are TGTGCCTTTAAGAGGGGAAACACT.

With respect to this clone: The CDR3 end falls 3 residues outside the read, so it is completed with the germline J gene. V and J are TRBV19 and TRBJ1-5; TRBD1 aligns across 7 bases. V dropped 5 bases and J dropped 6; count of bases not matched to a gene: 4. Per the germline V gene, CDR1 is LNHDA and CDR2 is SQIVND (reference sequence). The CDR3 runs to 13 residues. CDR3 sequence reads: CASSEGASQPQHF. CDR3 DNA (partial): TGTGCCAGTAGTGAGGGGGCGAGTCAGCCC.

About this clone: The CDR3 end falls 3 residues outside the read, so it is completed with the germline J gene. Other DNA sequences in the sample encode the same CDR3. The chain employs TRBV19 and TRBJ1-1; 8 bases match TRBD1. Germline V lookup: CDR1 LNHDA, CDR2 SQIVND (reference sequence). The CDR3 extends over 16 amino acids. CDR3 sequence reads: CASSIYRRGPGETAFF. The sequenced part of the CDR3 DNA is TGTGCCAGTAGTATATATCGCAGGGGGCCGGGGGAGACC.

About this clone itself: The CDR3 end is not reached by the read, which stops 3 residues before it; the germline J gene fills it in. The chain has TRBV5-1 and TRBJ2-5; D possibly corresponds to TRBD1 (5 bases). Per the germline V gene, CDR1 is SGHRS and CDR2 is YFSETQ. The CDR3 has 14 amino acids. The ends were cut back, 0 bases at V and 1 base at J, with 7 bases in the middle. CDR3 residues: CASSLGTLQETQYF. Partial CDR3 DNA: TGCGCCAGCAGCTTGGGGACACTCCAAGAGACC. Together with reference TRBV5-1 and TRBJ2-5, the CDR3 gives the full variable domain: KAGVTQTPRYLIKTRGQQVTLSCSPISGHRSVSWYQQTPGQGLQFLFEYFSETQRNKGNFPGRFSGRQFSNSRSEMNVSTLELGDSALYLCASSLGTLQETQYFGPGTRLLVL.

Worth noting for this clone: The CDR3 extends 3 residues past the end of the read, so its final part is completed from the germline J gene. The rearrangement joins TRBV20-1 to TRBJ2-1; 10 bases line up with TRBD2. Germline V CDR1 and CDR2: DFQATT, SNEGSKA (reference sequence). The CDR3 is 17 amino acids. The J segment lost 8 bases and the V segment lost 1 base, leaving 14 bases of the junction unmatched. This CDR3 reads CSARGYLWSGGADEQFF. The CDR3 DNA, read in part, is TGCAGTGCTAGAGGCTATTTGTGGAGCGGGGGGGCCGATGAG.

Comments on this clone: The observed sequence ends 3 residues before the CDR3 terminus, with the missing tail filled in from the germline J gene. V gene TRBV6-1 combines with J gene TRBJ1-2; the D gene is possibly TRBD1 (5 bases). V shed 3 bases and J shed 0 bases, with 8 bases lying between them. Germline assignment: CDR1 MNHNS and CDR2 SASEGT. The CDR3 length is 14 residues. Partial CDR3 DNA: TGTGCCAGCAGTGAGGGGGGTGCTAACTATGGC. Translating it yields CASSEGGANYG. The entire CDR3 sequence reads CASSEGGANYGYTF.

As to this clone: The read terminates 3 residues ahead of where the CDR3 ends, so the germline J gene completes it. V usage is TRBV30 and J usage is TRBJ2-7, with D possibly being TRBD2 (6 bases). Trimming removed 8 bases at V and 1 base at J, with 15 bases between. Per germline, CDR1 GTSNPN and CDR2 SVGIG (reference sequence). This CDR3 has 13 residues. Incomplete CDR3 DNA: TGTGCCGGACTAAAGGTGGGGTCCTACGAG. This codes for CAGLKVGSYE. The CDR3 in its entirety is CAGLKVGSYEQYF.

A remark on this clone: The CDR3 extends 3 residues past the end of the read, so its final part is completed from the germline J gene. The gene calls are TRBV7-2 and TRBJ2-1, with D tentatively TRBD1 or TRBD2 (6 bases each). The CDR3 extends over 14 amino acids. Germline V gene lookup returns CDR1 SGHTA and CDR2 FQGNSA. V was trimmed by 10 bases and J by 2 bases, leaving 15 bases between them. CDR3 bases read: TGTGCCACAGTGCGGGACACAGCCTACAATGAG. Translating gives CATVRDTAYNE. Given in full, the CDR3 is CATVRDTAYNEQFF. The whole variable domain, remainder taken from reference TRBV7-2 and TRBJ2-1, is GAGVSQSPSNKVTEKGKDVELRCDPISGHTALYWYRQSLGQGLEFLIYFQGNSAPDKSGLPSDRFSAERTGGSVSTLTIQRTQQEDSAVYLCATVRDTAYNEQFFGPGTRLTVL.

A note on this clone: The sequenced fragment ends 3 residues before the CDR3 boundary, so the rest is inferred from the germline J gene. This chain links TRBV11-1 with TRBJ2-2; TRBD1 agrees at 7 bases. Germline V lookup: CDR1 SGHAT, CDR2 FQDESV (reference sequence). The ends lost 8 bases at V and 6 bases at J; junction bases unmatched: 9. The CDR3 extends over 14 amino acids. The DNA read from the CDR3 is TGTGCCAGCTGCGACAGGGCTGGGCCCGGGGAG. It yields the protein CASCDRAGPGE. In full, the CDR3 is CASCDRAGPGELFF.

Note on this clone: The CDR3 extends 3 residues past the end of the read, so its final part is completed from the germline J gene. The chain couples TRBV7-9 to TRBJ1-1, with 11 bases matching TRBD1. V was pared by 5 bases and J by 4 bases, with 6 bases of the junction left unmatched. Germline CDR1 is SEHNR and CDR2 is FQNEAQ (reference sequence). The CDR3 runs to 15 residues. Partial CDR3 DNA: TGTGCCAGCAGCCCGCGGACAGGGGGCATCACTGAA. Translation: CASSPRTGGITE. The complete CDR3 protein is CASSPRTGGITEAFF.

Judged by frequency, this clone is medium-sized. With the read ending 3 residues before the CDR3 end, the germline J gene is used to fill in that end. The rearrangement links TRBV10-3 to TRBJ2-1, with D unclear. The CDR3 spans 13 residues. The V and J ends lost 7 bases and 4 bases respectively, with 11 bases between them. CDR1 and CDR2 from the germline V gene are ENHRY and SYGVKD. Incomplete CDR3 DNA: TGTGCCATCACCCCGACTGAGTACAATGAG. Translating it yields CAITPTEYNE. The whole CDR3 is CAITPTEYNEQFF.

Comments on this clone: The read ends 3 residues shy of where the CDR3 ends; the end is completed using the germline J gene. J is TRBJ1-4 and V is TRBV13, with D unclear. Trimming took off 0 bases at V and 8 bases at J, with 7 bases between the two ends. Germline-derived CDR1 and CDR2 are PRHDT and FYEKMQ (reference sequence). The CDR3 sequence is 13 residues long. CDR3: CASSLGPQEKLFF. The part of the CDR3 DNA that was read is TGTGCCAGCAGCTTAGGCCCCCAGGAAAAA.

Frequency places this clone as medium-sized. The read falls 3 residues short of the CDR3 end, and the missing part is taken from the germline J gene. The chain is built from TRBV7-2 and TRBJ2-3; no reliable D call. The CDR3 extends over 14 amino acids. Deletions cut 1 base from V and 4 bases from J, with 9 bases between. In germline, CDR1 is SGHTA, CDR2 FQGNSA. The sequenced part of the CDR3 DNA is TGTGCCAGCAGCTTAGTTCCTACCCCAGATACG. Translating it yields CASSLVPTPDT. The full CDR3 protein reads CASSLVPTPDTQYF.

Turning to this clone: The observed sequence ends 3 residues before the CDR3 terminus, with the missing tail filled in from the germline J gene. The V and J genes are TRBV7-7 and TRBJ1-4; possibly TRBD1 for D (5 bases). V was pared by 6 bases and J by 4 bases, with 18 bases between. This CDR3 has 16 residues. The germline gives CDR1 SSHAT, CDR2 FNYEAQ (reference sequence). The sequenced part of the CDR3 DNA is TGTGCCAGCAGAACGGCGAGAAGGGGCCATAATGAAAAA. It translates to CASRTARRGHNEK. The CDR3 reads in full as CASRTARRGHNEKLFF.

Comments on this clone: The CDR3 end lies 3 residues beyond the end of the read and is filled in from the germline J gene. The chain links TRBV5-4 to TRBJ2-5; TRBD2 aligns across 9 bases. Germline V lookup: CDR1 SGHNT, CDR2 YYREEE (reference sequence). This CDR3 contains 15 residues. V lost 0 bases, J lost 5 bases, and 5 bases stayed unmatched. The CDR3 loop is CASSLGGGARETQYF. Incomplete CDR3 DNA: TGTGCCAGCAGCTTGGGCGGGGGGGCCAGGGAGACC.

A word on this clone: The CDR3 extends 3 residues past the end of the read, so its final part is completed from the germline J gene. The chain joins TRBV20-1 to TRBJ2-7; no clear D. This CDR3 region has 14 residues. The germline gives CDR1 DFQATT, CDR2 SNEGSKA (reference sequence). Trimming shortened V by 3 bases and J by 0 bases, and 12 bases separated the two germline ends. The CDR3 DNA, read in part, is TGCAGTGCTAGTAGTGGTTATTCCTCCTACGAG. It specifies CSASSGYSSYE. In full, the CDR3 is CSASSGYSSYEQYF.